This T cell receptor beta chain was captured by sequencing in a study of Ad26.COV2.S vaccination and SARS-CoV-2 variants. The wider study: Enrolled in COV1001, the donor was in the Ad26.COV2.S trial arm, which received the vaccine. Into the muscle, Ad26.COV2.S was dosed once or twice, 56 days apart.

Regarding treatment: over 15 received Ad26.COV2.S at low or high dose, single or two shots; about 5 received placebo; per-sample allocation not given. On day 63 after the first injection, vaccine and placebo recipients gave samples. The individual, an adult aged 18-55 years, was a donor in Boston. The V and J ends lost 4 bases and 3 bases respectively, with 12 bases between them. In germline, CDR1 is WSHSY, CDR2 SAAADI. The CDR3 covers 14 residues. Using immunoSEQ multiplex PCR, the repertoire was profiled, and TCRdb retains in-frame clones only, with some absent. The table lists about 350,000 clones, about 88% of them singletons.

The chain couples TRBV10-2 to TRBJ1-2, with D perhaps TRBD1 (5 bases). The sequence was obtained from a person between 18 and 65 years old who received the Ad26.COV2.S COVID-19 vaccine or a placebo. Specimen: peripheral blood, collected in a trial of Ad26.COV2.S vaccine versus placebo. CDR3 in DNA: TGCGCCAGCAGTGTCACGGGGGGGGACTATGGCTACACCTTC. It is translated as CASSVTGGDYGYTF.